The 21 T cell receptor beta chains reported below all come from one sample, sequenced in a study of persistence of HIV-infected CD4 T cells. Anti-CD3/anti-CD28 beads served as a nonspecific positive control stimulus. Responding CD4+ T cells were sorted by upregulation of both CD40 ligand and CD69. The immunoSEQ assay was version 4, run in survey mode. Generated by immunoSEQ multiplex PCR, the TCRdb table keeps only in-frame clones and is missing some. The sample contains around 40,000 clones, 89% of which appear only once. Their antigens remain unidentified. Specimen: CD4+ T cells sorted from PBMCs after roughly 18-hour stimulation, collected from a patient who received antiretroviral therapy. These receptor sequences come from an adult man with HIV who was CMV-seropositive.

The genes are TRBV14 and TRBJ1-2, with 7 bases that match TRBD1. The CDR3 runs 12 residues. Germline-derived CDR1 and CDR2 are SGHDN and FVKESK. V trimming: 4 bases; J trimming: 8 bases; junction bases outside the gene matches: 4. Here the CDR3 DNA reads TGTGCCAGCAGCCGACAGGGAAGAGGCTACACCTTC. It translates to CASSRQGRGYTF.

V usage is TRBV7-6 and J usage is TRBJ2-2; possibly TRBD1 for D (6 bases). This CDR3 is built from 16 residues. Per germline, CDR1 SGHVS and CDR2 FNYEAQ. The germline V and J ends were trimmed by 2 bases and 4 bases, with 14 bases remaining between them. The CDR3 sequence is CASSLQGLGLTGELFF. The DNA of the CDR3 is TGTGCCAGCAGCTTACAGGGGCTGGGGCTCACCGGGGAGCTGTTTTTT.

The chain employs TRBV10-2 and TRBJ2-2, with D possibly being TRBD1 or TRBD2 (5 bases each). Germline V lookup: CDR1 WSHSY, CDR2 SAAADI. V was pared by 0 bases and J by 2 bases, with 13 bases between. CDR3 length: 17 amino acids. CDR3 bases: TGCGCCAGCAGTGAGTCGCGAGGGACCGTCAACACCGGGGAGCTGTTTTTT. As protein: CASSESRGTVNTGELFF.

The gene calls are TRBV27 and TRBJ1-1, with D possibly being TRBD1 (5 bases). The germline V gene has CDR1 MNHEY and CDR2 SMNVEV (reference sequence). The CDR3 runs to 14 residues. Trimming cost V 1 base and J 2 bases, with 8 bases left between them. This chain's CDR3 is CASSLWGRNTEAFF. CDR3 nucleotide sequence: TGTGCCAGCAGTTTATGGGGCAGAAACACTGAAGCTTTCTTT.

J is TRBJ1-1 and V is TRBV18, with a weak D call TRBD1 (5 bases). V shed 3 bases and J shed 0 bases, with 14 bases lying between them. The CDR3 sequence is 16 residues long. The germline V gene encodes CDR1 KGHSH and CDR2 LQKENI. CDR3 DNA: TGTGCCAGCTCACCTAGTAACTGGGGGATGAACACTGAAGCTTTCTTT. This codes for CASSPSNWGMNTEAFF.

A note on this clone: It is likely a read error, because the conserved phenylalanine at the end of the CDR3 is missing. The DNA is omitted, as the CDR3 cannot be located on it reliably, and the CDR3 follows TCRdb's listing. V usage is TRBV18 and J usage is TRBJ1-5. Per germline, CDR1 KGHSH and CDR2 LQKENI. Including both end residues, the CDR3 is 13 amino acids long. The CDR3 region is CASSGDLSGHLWL.

The rearrangement joins TRBV28 to TRBJ1-2; 7 bases match TRBD1. The J segment lost 4 bases and the V segment lost 6 bases, leaving 14 bases of the junction unmatched. Germline CDR1 is MDHEN and CDR2 is SYDVKM. The CDR3 is made up of 16 amino acids. The CDR3 region is CASRLTGQLLSYGYTF. The CDR3 DNA follows: TGTGCCAGCAGGCTGACGGGACAGCTCCTCTCCTATGGCTACACCTTC.

The rearrangement links TRBV5-5 to TRBJ1-3; D gene unclear. The CDR3 extends over 17 amino acids. Trimming took 0 bases from V and 1 from J, leaving 14 bases between them. The V gene's germline CDR1 is SGHKS and CDR2 YYEKEE (reference sequence). The CDR3 sequence: CASSLDWAPGSGNTIYF. CDR3 DNA sequence: TGTGCCAGCAGCTTGGATTGGGCTCCCGGATCTGGAAACACCATATATTTT.

The chain recombines TRBV12-3 or TRBV12-4 with TRBJ1-5; 7 nucleotides align to TRBD1. Trimming removed 6 bases from V and 16 bases from J; junction bases left unmatched: 15. The length of the CDR3 is 13 residues. The CDR3, as DNA: TGTGCCAGCAGCTCTGGGACAGATTTGAACCAACATTTT. Its protein is CASSSGTDLNQHF.

The rearrangement links TRBV6-1 to TRBJ2-2; 9 positions match TRBD1. Germline V gives CDR1 MNHNS, CDR2 SASEGT. The junction had 9 bases not matched to a gene; V was cut back by 3 bases and J by 7 bases. This CDR3 is built from 16 residues. CDR3 sequence: CASSEGRDREGGELFF. CDR3 coding DNA: TGTGCCAGCAGTGAGGGGCGGGACAGGGAAGGCGGGGAGCTGTTTTTT.

The V call is TRBV6-5, the J call TRBJ1-2, with D perhaps matching TRBD1 (6 bases). Per the germline V gene, CDR1 is MNHEY and CDR2 is SVGAGI. The CDR3 length is 13 residues. Trimming took 7 bases from V and 4 from J, leaving 13 bases between them. CDR3 nucleotide sequence: TGTGCCAGCACAACAGGGCTGGGCTATGGCTACACCTTC. Protein product: CASTTGLGYGYTF.

The J gene is TRBJ2-1, the V gene TRBV4-2; TRBD1 agrees at 9 bases. This CDR3 spans 17 amino acids. CDR1 is LGHNA and CDR2 is YNFKEQ in the germline V gene. V lost 4 bases to trimming and J lost 7 bases; unmatched junction nucleotides: 14. DNA of the CDR3: TGTGCCAGCAGCCTGGCCCCTTCGGACAGGGGTCGTAATGAGCAGTTCTTC. Its protein is CASSLAPSDRGRNEQFF.

This sequence joins TRBV7-2 and TRBJ1-3, with D unresolved. Between the trimmed V and J ends, which lost 5 bases and 3 bases, there was a span of 11 bases. The CDR3 is 14 residues long. CDR1 is SGHTA, CDR2 FQGNSA, per germline. The CDR3 DNA follows: TGTGCCAGCAGCCCGGCCGCGTATGGAAACACCATATATTTT. Its translation is CASSPAAYGNTIYF.

The chain links TRBV18 to TRBJ2-7; 11 bases line up with TRBD2. The CDR3 is made up of 16 amino acids. Trimming removed 2 bases from V and 4 bases from J; junction bases left unmatched: 7. Germline lookup yields CDR1 KGHSH and CDR2 LQKENI. This CDR3 reads CASSPSISGGAYEQYF. The CDR3 DNA reads as TGTGCCAGCTCACCATCGATTAGCGGGGGGGCGTACGAGCAGTACTTC.

This chain joins TRBV5-4 and TRBJ1-2, with TRBD1 as a possible D gene (6 bases). Germline V CDR1 and CDR2: SGHNT, YYREEE (reference sequence). V lost 6 bases and J 1 base, leaving 16 bases between the germline ends. The CDR3 covers 15 residues. The CDR3 sequence: CASTLQNRVNYGYTF. The CDR3 DNA follows: TGTGCCAGCACCCTGCAGAACAGGGTTAACTATGGCTACACCTTC.

This sequence joins TRBV19 and TRBJ1-1; D uncertain. This CDR3 spans 13 amino acids. Germline V gives CDR1 LNHDA, CDR2 SQIVND (reference sequence). Trimming left V 3 bases short and J 0 bases short, with 5 bases between. CDR3 coding DNA: TGTGCCAGTAGTATTTCTGTGAACACTGAAGCTTTCTTT. Protein sequence: CASSISVNTEAFF. Looking up the rest from reference TRBV19 and TRBJ1-1 gives the full variable domain: DGGITQSPKYLFRKEGQNVTLSCEQNLNHDAMYWYRQDPGQGLRLIYYSQIVNDFQKGDIAEGYSVSREKKESFPLTVTSAQKNPTAFYLCASSISVNTEAFFGQGTRLTVV.

The rearrangement links TRBV9 to TRBJ2-2, with a weak D call TRBD2 (5 bases). The CDR3 loop spans 16 amino acids. Trimming removed 4 bases from V and 0 bases from J, with 13 bases in between. Germline V CDR1 and CDR2: SGDLS, YYNGEE. CDR3 region: CASSPLDFANTGELFF. In DNA form, the CDR3 reads TGTGCCAGCAGCCCCTTGGACTTTGCGAACACCGGGGAGCTGTTTTTT. Using reference TRBV9 and TRBJ2-2 for the parts outside the CDR3, the full variable domain is DSGVTQTPKHLITATGQRVTLRCSPRSGDLSVYWYQQSLDQGLQFLIQYYNGEERAKGNILERFSAQQFPDLHSELNLSSLELGDSALYFCASSPLDFANTGELFFGEGSRLTVL.

This clone showed up just a few times. The CDR3 region is CASSRPGTGNEKLFF. The CDR3 DNA is TGCGCCAGCAGCCGTCCCGGGACAGGGAATGAAAAACTGTTTTTT. The V call is TRBV4-1, the J call TRBJ1-4; 9 bases map to TRBD1. CDR3 length equals 15 residues. J was trimmed by 5 bases and V by 4 bases; bases with no gene match: 5. Germline CDR1 reads MGHRA; CDR2 reads YSYEKL.

The chain couples TRBV25-1 to TRBJ2-7, with 9 bases lining up with TRBD2. The CDR3 consists of 13 residues. The junction had 5 bases not matched to a gene; V was cut back by 8 bases and J by 3 bases. Germline loops: CDR1 MGHDK, CDR2 SYGVNS. This chain's CDR3 is CASASGGFYEQYF. The DNA of the CDR3 is TGTGCCAGCGCGAGCGGGGGGTTCTACGAGCAGTACTTC.

This chain joins TRBV5-1 and TRBJ1-3; D might be TRBD1 (6 bases). There are 17 residues in the CDR3. V was clipped by 0 bases and J by 0 bases, with 13 bases between them. The germline gives CDR1 SGHRS, CDR2 YFSETQ. In DNA form, the CDR3 reads TGCGCCAGCAGCTTGGAAGGGGGAATAGGCTCTGGAAACACCATATATTTT. Residues: CASSLEGGIGSGNTIYF.

The gene calls are TRBV2 and TRBJ1-2; no reliable D call. V lost 7 bases and J lost 8, with 11 bases in between. CDR1 and CDR2 (germline): SNHLY, FYNNEI. The CDR3 consists of 11 residues. CDR3 protein: CASKQDRGYTF. CDR3 DNA sequence: TGTGCCAGCAAGCAGGACCGAGGCTACACCTTC.